This is a list of T cell receptor beta chains from one sample in a study of T-cell memory formation after mild COVID-19. TCRdb reprocessed the 5' RACE reads via MiXCR and lists one record per CDR3 protein. The profile shows around 83,000 distinct CDR3 sequences, nearly 25% of them singletons. The sequencing input was PBMCs or a T cell subset sorted from them (not recorded which). These receptors were taken from a man between 18 and 35 years old who had mild COVID-19 (a few samples of this study predate the infection). Cell type and time point are not known. Both conserved end residues are part of each CDR3. D genes are given only for firm matches. Clone size is not always given. Where it is, it says once, few, many or a class for expanded clones.

cdr3_nt: TGTGCCAGCAGCCAAAGGCGGGGGGACCAAGAGACCCAGTACTTC; cdr3_aa: CASSQRRGDQETQYF; clone_size: -; v_call: TRBV4-2; d_call: TRBD2; j_call: TRBJ2-5
cdr3_nt: TGTGCCAGCATTGGGATACGACAGGGATATTTCACAGATACGCAGTATTTT; cdr3_aa: CASIGIRQGYFTDTQYF; clone_size: once; v_call: TRBV6-1; d_call: TRBD1; j_call: TRBJ2-3
cdr3_nt: TGTGCCAGCAGTTACTCCCTGGACAGGAACTATGGCTACACCTTC; cdr3_aa: CASSYSLDRNYGYTF; clone_size: -; v_call: TRBV6-5; d_call: TRBD1; j_call: TRBJ1-2
cdr3_nt: TGTGCCAGCCGGCAGAAGGGGTATTCACCCCTCCACTTT; cdr3_aa: CASRQKGYSPLHF; clone_size: -; v_call: TRBV7-2; d_call: -; j_call: TRBJ1-6
cdr3_nt: TGTGCCAGCAGCTTAGAGGGACAGGGGGGACTCTTC; cdr3_aa: CASSLEGQGGLF; clone_size: -; v_call: TRBV11-2; d_call: TRBD1; j_call: TRBJ2-1
cdr3_nt: TGCAGCGTTGGGGGGCAGGGCTACACCGGGGAGCTGTTTTTT; cdr3_aa: CSVGGQGYTGELFF; clone_size: -; v_call: TRBV29-1; d_call: -; j_call: TRBJ2-2
cdr3_nt: TGCAGCGTTCGGCGGGGGGATTCATCCTACAATGAGCAGTTCTTC; cdr3_aa: CSVRRGDSSYNEQFF; clone_size: few; v_call: TRBV29-1; d_call: TRBD2; j_call: TRBJ2-1
cdr3_nt: TGTGCCAGCAGTTACACATACGAGCAGTACTTC; cdr3_aa: CASSYTYEQYF; clone_size: -; v_call: TRBV6-2/TRBV6-3; d_call: -; j_call: TRBJ2-7
cdr3_nt: TGTGCCAGCAGCTTGGTGTGGTCCAATCAGCCCCAGCATTTT; cdr3_aa: CASSLVWSNQPQHF; clone_size: -; v_call: TRBV5-5; d_call: -; j_call: TRBJ1-5
cdr3_nt: TGTGCCAGCAGCGTAGGATCCCCCTCCTACGAGCAGTACTTC; cdr3_aa: CASSVGSPSYEQYF; clone_size: -; v_call: TRBV9; d_call: -; j_call: TRBJ2-7
cdr3_nt: TGCAGTGCTCCGGGGGTCGACACTTTGAACACTGAAGCTTTCTTT; cdr3_aa: CSAPGVDTLNTEAFF; clone_size: -; v_call: TRBV20-1; d_call: -; j_call: TRBJ1-1
cdr3_nt: TGCGCCAGCAGCTACTACATATACACTGAAGCTTTCTTT; cdr3_aa: CASSYYIYTEAFF; clone_size: -; v_call: TRBV5-1; d_call: -; j_call: TRBJ1-1
cdr3_nt: TGTGCCAGCAGTTTGGGGAGCGGACAGCCCCAGCATTTT; cdr3_aa: CASSLGSGQPQHF; clone_size: -; v_call: TRBV6-5; d_call: -; j_call: TRBJ1-5
cdr3_nt: TGTGCCTGGGGGTGGCGGAACACTGAAGCTTTCTTT; cdr3_aa: CAWGWRNTEAFF; clone_size: -; v_call: TRBV30; d_call: -; j_call: TRBJ1-1
cdr3_nt: TGTGCCAGCAGTTCCTTTACAGGCCTCTCAGAGACCCAGTACTTC; cdr3_aa: CASSSFTGLSETQYF; clone_size: -; v_call: TRBV12-3/TRBV12-4; d_call: -; j_call: TRBJ2-5
cdr3_nt: TGCAGCGTTGAAGATTGGGCCTCTAGCGGGGGACACTACGAGCAGTACTTC; cdr3_aa: CSVEDWASSGGHYEQYF; clone_size: -; v_call: TRBV29-1; d_call: TRBD2; j_call: TRBJ2-7
cdr3_nt: TGTGCCAGCAGCCACTCCACCGGGGAGCTGTTTTTT; cdr3_aa: CASSHSTGELFF; clone_size: few; v_call: TRBV7-9; d_call: -; j_call: TRBJ2-2
cdr3_nt: TGTGCCAGCAGCTCGGACACATACACTGAAGCTTTCTTT; cdr3_aa: CASSSDTYTEAFF; clone_size: -; v_call: TRBV7-3; d_call: -; j_call: TRBJ1-1
cdr3_nt: TGTGCCAGCAGCTTAGGACGGACAGGGGATACTGAAGCTTTCTTT; cdr3_aa: CASSLGRTGDTEAFF; clone_size: few; v_call: TRBV7-2; d_call: TRBD1; j_call: TRBJ1-1
cdr3_nt: TGCGCCAGCAGCCAAGGGCAGGGGATGAACACTGAAGCTTTCTTT; cdr3_aa: CASSQGQGMNTEAFF; clone_size: few; v_call: TRBV4-1; d_call: -; j_call: TRBJ1-1
cdr3_nt: TGCAGCGTTGAAGGGACAGGGGCCAACACTGAAGCTTTCTTT; cdr3_aa: CSVEGTGANTEAFF; clone_size: -; v_call: TRBV29-1; d_call: TRBD1; j_call: TRBJ1-1
cdr3_nt: TGTGCCATCAGTGAGCCGGGACAGGGAGCAACTAATGAAAAACTGTTTTTT; cdr3_aa: CAISEPGQGATNEKLFF; clone_size: -; v_call: TRBV10-3; d_call: TRBD1; j_call: TRBJ1-4
cdr3_nt: TGCAGTGCTTCGGCGACAGGGCCATATCTTGAGCAGTACTTC; cdr3_aa: CSASATGPYLEQYF; clone_size: -; v_call: TRBV20-1; d_call: TRBD1; j_call: TRBJ2-7
cdr3_nt: TGTGCCAGCAGCTTCTACCCAGGGGAAGGCTACAATGAGCAGTTCTTC; cdr3_aa: CASSFYPGEGYNEQFF; clone_size: -; v_call: TRBV5-6; d_call: -; j_call: TRBJ2-1
cdr3_nt: TGTGCCAGCAGTTTACACGACGGGGAGCTGTTTTTT; cdr3_aa: CASSLHDGELFF; clone_size: -; v_call: TRBV12-3/TRBV12-4; d_call: -; j_call: TRBJ2-2
cdr3_nt: TGTGCCAGCAGCTTGGCCGAAAGCGGGGGGCAGTTCACCGGGGAGCTGTTTTTT; cdr3_aa: CASSLAESGGQFTGELFF; clone_size: -; v_call: TRBV5-5; d_call: TRBD2; j_call: TRBJ2-2
cdr3_nt: TGTGCCAGCAGCGTAGACCCTAGCCTCTACAATGAGCAGTTCTTC; cdr3_aa: CASSVDPSLYNEQFF; clone_size: -; v_call: TRBV9; d_call: -; j_call: TRBJ2-1
cdr3_nt: TGCAGTGCTAGAGATATGGGCCTGGCGGATCCTGATGAGCAGTTCTTC; cdr3_aa: CSARDMGLADPDEQFF; clone_size: few; v_call: TRBV20-1; d_call: -; j_call: TRBJ2-1
cdr3_nt: TGTGCCAGCCGCTCCTATAATTCACCCCTCCACTTT; cdr3_aa: CASRSYNSPLHF; clone_size: -; v_call: TRBV27; d_call: -; j_call: TRBJ1-6
cdr3_nt: TGTGCCAGCAGCTTCAGGGGGAATGGTAGAGCGAAGTACTTC; cdr3_aa: CASSFRGNGRAKYF; clone_size: few; v_call: TRBV7-9; d_call: TRBD1; j_call: TRBJ2-7
cdr3_nt: TGTGCCTGGACCGAGGGGACAGGGTGGACCGGGGAGCTGTTTTTT; cdr3_aa: CAWTEGTGWTGELFF; clone_size: few; v_call: TRBV30; d_call: TRBD1; j_call: TRBJ2-2
cdr3_nt: TGTGCCAGCAGACCCGTAGCGGGGGGGCGAGAGACCCAGTACTTC; cdr3_aa: CASRPVAGGRETQYF; clone_size: few; v_call: TRBV5-6; d_call: TRBD2; j_call: TRBJ2-5
cdr3_nt: TGTGCCAGCTCTGCCTTTCTTAGCGGGGGGGCCCAGGGCAATGAGCAGTTCTTC; cdr3_aa: CASSAFLSGGAQGNEQFF; clone_size: many; v_call: TRBV27; d_call: TRBD2; j_call: TRBJ2-1
cdr3_nt: TGTGCCAGCAGCCAAGGTTTACAACTCTACGAGCAGTACTTC; cdr3_aa: CASSQGLQLYEQYF; clone_size: -; v_call: TRBV4-2; d_call: -; j_call: TRBJ2-7
cdr3_nt: TGTGCCATCTGGACAGTAGGGTTCGAGACCCAGTACTTC; cdr3_aa: CAIWTVGFETQYF; clone_size: few; v_call: TRBV10-3; d_call: -; j_call: TRBJ2-5
cdr3_nt: TGTGCCAGCAGTAGTCGGGGACAGACCTACGAGCAGTACTTC; cdr3_aa: CASSSRGQTYEQYF; clone_size: few; v_call: TRBV25-1; d_call: TRBD1; j_call: TRBJ2-7
cdr3_nt: TGTGCCAGCAGGCCGTGGGGGTACAAAGAGACCCAGTACTTC; cdr3_aa: CASRPWGYKETQYF; clone_size: -; v_call: TRBV12-3/TRBV12-4; d_call: -; j_call: TRBJ2-5
cdr3_nt: TGTGCCAGCAGTTTCGGGGTCCGAACTGAAGCTTTCTTT; cdr3_aa: CASSFGVRTEAFF; clone_size: few; v_call: TRBV12-3/TRBV12-4; d_call: -; j_call: TRBJ1-1
cdr3_nt: TGCGCCAGCAGCTTCTACGGGGACACTGAAGCTTTCTTT; cdr3_aa: CASSFYGDTEAFF; clone_size: few; v_call: TRBV5-1; d_call: -; j_call: TRBJ1-1
cdr3_nt: TGTGCCAGCAGCTTAGCGCGAGACGCGATTTACAATGAGCAGTTCTTC; cdr3_aa: CASSLARDAIYNEQFF; clone_size: few; v_call: TRBV7-2; d_call: -; j_call: TRBJ2-1
cdr3_nt: TGTGCCAGCCTCAAATCCCCTTCCACTGAAGCTTTCTTT; cdr3_aa: CASLKSPSTEAFF; clone_size: -; v_call: TRBV25-1; d_call: -; j_call: TRBJ1-1
cdr3_nt: TGTGCCAGCAGCTTAGAGGGGTCCACCGGGGAGCTGTTTTTT; cdr3_aa: CASSLEGSTGELFF; clone_size: -; v_call: TRBV7-6; d_call: -; j_call: TRBJ2-2
cdr3_nt: TGTGCCACCAGCACCCGAACTACGACCCAAGGGTACGAGCAGTACTTC; cdr3_aa: CATSTRTTTQGYEQYF; clone_size: -; v_call: TRBV15; d_call: -; j_call: TRBJ2-7
cdr3_nt: TGCAGCGCCCGGAGGGAGACCCAGTACTTC; cdr3_aa: CSARRETQYF; clone_size: -; v_call: TRBV29-1; d_call: -; j_call: TRBJ2-5
cdr3_nt: TGTGCCAGCAGTTCCGGGACAGGGACTCAAGAGACCCAGTACTTC; cdr3_aa: CASSSGTGTQETQYF; clone_size: few; v_call: TRBV27; d_call: TRBD1; j_call: TRBJ2-5
cdr3_nt: TGCGCCAGCAGCCAAGATAGGGGAAATTCACCCCTCCACTTT; cdr3_aa: CASSQDRGNSPLHF; clone_size: -; v_call: TRBV4-1; d_call: -; j_call: TRBJ1-6
cdr3_nt: TGTGCCAGCAGTTACTCGCTAGGAGAGACCCAGTACTTC; cdr3_aa: CASSYSLGETQYF; clone_size: -; v_call: TRBV6-2/TRBV6-3; d_call: -; j_call: TRBJ2-5
cdr3_nt: TGCGCCAGCAGCTTGATGGCAGGGGGATCCTACAATGAGCAGTTCTTC; cdr3_aa: CASSLMAGGSYNEQFF; clone_size: few; v_call: TRBV5-1; d_call: TRBD1; j_call: TRBJ2-1
cdr3_nt: TGTGCCAGCAGTTACAACAGCGTGGAAAAACTGTTTTTT; cdr3_aa: CASSYNSVEKLFF; clone_size: -; v_call: TRBV6-5; d_call: -; j_call: TRBJ1-4
cdr3_nt: TGTGCCAGCAGTGACTCGATCGGGGGGCCGGATACGCAGTATTTT; cdr3_aa: CASSDSIGGPDTQYF; clone_size: few; v_call: TRBV6-4; d_call: -; j_call: TRBJ2-3
cdr3_nt: TGTGCCAGCAGCTTGATATCTGTTGAAGCTTTCTTT; cdr3_aa: CASSLISVEAFF; clone_size: -; v_call: TRBV11-2; d_call: -; j_call: TRBJ1-1
cdr3_nt: TGTGCCAGTAGTAACTCGGCAGGCAACTACGAGCAGTACTTC; cdr3_aa: CASSNSAGNYEQYF; clone_size: few; v_call: TRBV19; d_call: -; j_call: TRBJ2-7
cdr3_nt: TGCGCCAGCAGCCAAGTAGGGACAGGGAGTGTTCCGCGTGAAAAACTGTTTTTT; cdr3_aa: CASSQVGTGSVPREKLFF; clone_size: -; v_call: TRBV4-1; d_call: TRBD1; j_call: TRBJ1-4
cdr3_nt: TGTGCCAGCAGTCCCTTCTCGGGGATGAACACTGAAGCTTTCTTT; cdr3_aa: CASSPFSGMNTEAFF; clone_size: few; v_call: TRBV6-2/TRBV6-3; d_call: -; j_call: TRBJ1-1
cdr3_nt: TGTGCCAGCAGCCAAGGCGGTTCAACTAATGAAAAACTGTTTTTT; cdr3_aa: CASSQGGSTNEKLFF; clone_size: -; v_call: TRBV14; d_call: -; j_call: TRBJ1-4
cdr3_nt: TGTGCCACCAATAAGGGGGGCTCCTACAATGAGCAGTTCTTC; cdr3_aa: CATNKGGSYNEQFF; clone_size: -; v_call: TRBV6-1; d_call: -; j_call: TRBJ2-1
cdr3_nt: TGCGCCAGCAGCGCCGACAATCCAGATACGCAGTATTTT; cdr3_aa: CASSADNPDTQYF; clone_size: few; v_call: TRBV5-1; d_call: -; j_call: TRBJ2-3